The 28 T cell receptor beta chains listed next were all sequenced from one sample in a study of molecular identifiers for immune sequencing clone quantification. TCRdb redid the calling of the PCR reads with MiXCR, one entry per CDR3 protein. There are around 460,000 distinct CDR3 sequences in the sample; roughly 26% occur only once, and 0.76% lies in the top ten. The source material was naive CD8+ T cells from blood, with Jurkat cell RNA spiked in. Subset given: FACS-sorted CD8+CD4-CCR7+CD45RA+ naive T cells. The receptors come from a human donor in good health. Some libraries in this study had Jurkat cell RNA spiked in.

The chain is built from TRBV7-9 and TRBJ1-2, with no clear D. Germline CDR1 SEHNR, CDR2 FQNEAQ (reference sequence). The CDR3 consists of 12 residues. V lost 0 bases and J lost 5, with 4 bases in between. The CDR3 bases are TGTGCCAGCAGCTTAGCTTCATATGGCTACACCTTC. It codes for CASSLASYGYTF.

This clonotype was seen only a few times. The chain couples TRBV5-6 to TRBJ1-1; a weak D match, TRBD1 (6 bases). V was pared by 3 bases and J by 3 bases, with 12 bases between. Germline CDR1 reads SGHDT; CDR2 reads YYEEEE. The CDR3 extends over 14 amino acids. DNA for the CDR3: TGTGCCAGCAGCTCCTATACAGGGTACACTGAAGCTTTCTTT. Translating gives CASSSYTGYTEAFF.

This clonotype was counted once. Since a much larger clone is just one base distant, this may be a read error. The gene calls are TRBV2 and TRBJ1-5; D is uncertain. The CDR3 spans 16 residues. Germline V CDR1 and CDR2: SNHLY, FYNNEI. The CDR3, as DNA: TGTGCCAGCAGTGAATGGTCAGGATTGCCCGATCAGCCCCAGCCTTTT. This encodes CASSEWSGLPDQPQPF.

This clonotype has ten or more counts. This chain joins TRBV4-2 and TRBJ2-7; D possibly uses TRBD1 or TRBD2 (5 bases each). Trimming cost V 3 bases and J 2 bases, with 5 bases left between them. The germline V gene has CDR1 LGHNA and CDR2 YNFKEQ. This CDR3 has 12 amino acids. The CDR3 sequence is CASSQGAYEQYF. The CDR3, as DNA: TGTGCCAGCAGCCAGGGGGCCTACGAGCAGTACTTC.

This sequence joins TRBV9 and TRBJ2-1, with 8 bases that match TRBD2. This CDR3 spans 17 amino acids. With 3 bases clipped from V and 4 bases from J, the junction kept 12 bases outside the gene matches. CDR1 and CDR2 (germline): SGDLS, YYNGEE. CDR3 region: CASSAEPSGRRYNEQFF. CDR3 bases: TGTGCCAGCAGCGCCGAGCCGAGCGGGAGAAGATACAATGAGCAGTTCTTC.

The rearrangement joins TRBV12-3 or TRBV12-4 to TRBJ1-1, with a weak D call TRBD1 (6 bases). The CDR3 covers 15 residues. V was shortened by 3 bases and J by 5 bases, with 16 bases between the two germline ends. In DNA form, the CDR3 reads TGTGCCAGCAGTTTGTCGGGGGGCGGGATGACTGAAGCTTTCTTT. Protein: CASSLSGGGMTEAFF.

This rearrangement joins TRBV4-1 to TRBJ1-1; 7 bases fit TRBD1. Per the germline V gene, CDR1 is MGHRA and CDR2 is YSYEKL. This CDR3 region has 16 residues. The trim removed 5 bases at V and 5 bases at J, leaving 14 bases unmatched. The CDR3 bases are TGCGCCAGCAGCGAAGCCAGTAGGGACAGAGGGACTGAAGCTTTCTTT. Translation gives CASSEASRDRGTEAFF.

This clonotype was seen more than once but under ten times. The CDR3 reads CSEDRGNTEAFF. The CDR3 coding sequence is TGCAGCGAGGACAGGGGGAACACTGAAGCTTTCTTT. The chain couples TRBV29-1 to TRBJ1-1; 9 bases agree with TRBD1. Germline CDR1 SQVTM, CDR2 ANQGSEA. Germline trimming cut 7 bases from V and 1 base from J; bases unmatched to any gene: 1. The CDR3 length is 12 residues.

This chain connects TRBV20-1 to TRBJ2-3, with 9 bases matching TRBD2. This CDR3 has 16 residues. Germline V CDR1 and CDR2: DFQATT, SNEGSKA (reference sequence). Trimming took 1 base from V and 6 from J; bases not matched to a gene: 11. CDR3 nucleotide sequence: TGCAGTGCTAGAGGCCCCGTAGCGGGAGAGTGGGATACGCAGTATTTT. Protein: CSARGPVAGEWDTQYF.

This clonotype has at least ten counts. This chain connects TRBV29-1 to TRBJ2-7; D ambiguous. The CDR3 extends over 12 amino acids. V shed 0 bases and J shed 7 bases, with 10 bases lying between them. Germline V gene data show CDR1 as SQVTM and CDR2 as ANQGSEA. The CDR3 reads CSVEDSGVEQYF. The CDR3 coding sequence is TGCAGCGTTGAAGATAGTGGGGTTGAGCAGTACTTC.

This clonotype has at least ten counts. This chain joins TRBV13 and TRBJ2-4; D is undetermined. The CDR3 extends over 13 amino acids. In germline, CDR1 is PRHDT, CDR2 FYEKMQ (reference sequence). V lost 4 bases and J lost 6, with 10 bases in between. CDR3 DNA sequence: TGTGCCAGCAGCTCTACGTACTTAAACATTCAGTACTTC. It codes for CASSSTYLNIQYF.

This clonotype was seen a few times. This chain joins TRBV4-3 and TRBJ1-4; D not resolved. The CDR3 totals 15 residues. Trimming stripped 5 bases from V and 8 bases from J, with 18 bases between. The V gene's germline CDR1 is LGHNA and CDR2 YSLEER. The CDR3 reads CASSSPGMEGEKLFF. The CDR3 DNA reads TGCGCCAGCAGCTCTCCCGGGATGGAAGGGGAAAAACTGTTTTTT.

This clonotype was seen a few times. The gene calls are TRBV29-1 and TRBJ1-2, with TRBD1 identical over 7 bases. Looked up from germline, CDR1 is SQVTM and CDR2 is ANQGSEA. The CDR3 has 15 residues. The junction had 16 bases not matched to a gene; V was cut back by 5 bases and J by 7 bases. The CDR3 DNA follows: TGCAGCGTTAGCACGGGACAGCTTTTTGGGTTTGGCTACACCTTC. Residues: CSVSTGQLFGFGYTF.

As to this clonotype: At one end the junction does not follow the germline gene, possibly because of a read error. The chain uses TRBV29-1 and TRBJ2-3; D perhaps matches TRBD2 (5 bases). This CDR3 spans 17 amino acids. CDR1 SQVTM and CDR2 ANQGSEA come from the germline V gene. The CDR3 here is CSDEVGEMADVFDTQYF. CDR3 in DNA: TGCAGCGATGAAGTCGGGGAGATGGCGGACGTGTTCGATACGCAGTATTTT.

The DNA for the CDR3 is TGCGCCAGCAGCCCACTACGGGCCCGACAGGGGGGGACCTACGAGCAGTACTTC. Its translation is CASSPLRARQGGTYEQYF. The genes are TRBV5-1 and TRBJ2-7; TRBD1 matches at 9 bases. V lost 4 bases to trimming and J lost 2 bases; unmatched junction nucleotides: 16. Per the germline V gene, CDR1 is SGHRS and CDR2 is YFSETQ. The CDR3 covers 18 residues.

The genes are TRBV4-3 and TRBJ2-5, with no clear D. CDR1 is LGHNA, CDR2 YSLEER, per germline. CDR3 length: 15 amino acids. V dropped 0 bases and J dropped 1 base, with 9 bases sitting between them. The CDR3 DNA is TGCGCCAGCAGCCAAGATAGATCGGTCCAAGAGACCCAGTACTTC. This encodes CASSQDRSVQETQYF.

Ten or more counts support this clonotype. This sequence joins TRBV5-1 and TRBJ2-7, with D perhaps TRBD1 (5 bases). The germline CDR1 and CDR2 sequences are SGHRS and YFSETQ. The CDR3 consists of 16 residues. The V gene lost 0 bases and the J gene lost 7 bases, with 20 bases spanning the gap. CDR3 sequence (DNA): TGCGCCAGCAGCTTGGATAACCAGGGATTTTACGGTGAGCAGTACTTC. Its protein is CASSLDNQGFYGEQYF.

V and J are TRBV28 and TRBJ2-1; no firm D call. The CDR3 runs 12 residues. The germline V and J ends were trimmed by 3 bases and 5 bases, with 5 bases remaining between them. Germline CDR1 and CDR2: MDHEN and SYDVKM. The chain's CDR3 is CASSFFNNEQFF. The CDR3 DNA sequence: TGTGCCAGCAGTTTTTTCAACAATGAGCAGTTCTTC. Supplemented by reference TRBV28 and TRBJ2-1, the full variable domain reads DVKVTQSSRYLVKRTGEKVFLECVQDMDHENMFWYRQDPGLGLRLIYFSYDVKMKEKGDIPEGYSVSREKKERFSLILESASTNQTSMYLCASSFFNNEQFFGPGTRLTVL.

The chain combines TRBV7-2 with TRBJ2-7, with D possibly being TRBD1 (5 bases). The germline V and J ends were trimmed by 1 base and 2 bases, with 9 bases remaining between them. Germline CDR1 SGHTA, CDR2 FQGNSA. This CDR3 is built from 14 residues. CDR3 in amino acids: CASSLVEDTYEQYF. CDR3 DNA: TGTGCCAGCAGCTTAGTTGAGGACACCTACGAGCAGTACTTC.

This chain links TRBV20-1 with TRBJ1-1; 7 bases agree with TRBD1. V shed 6 bases and J 5 bases; nucleotides not matched to a gene: 12. The CDR3 is made up of 14 amino acids. Looked up from germline, CDR1 is DFQATT and CDR2 is SNEGSKA (reference sequence). CDR3 in amino acids: CSAFARGQRTEAFF. The CDR3 coding sequence is TGCAGTGCCTTTGCTAGGGGGCAAAGAACTGAAGCTTTCTTT.

This rearrangement joins TRBV9 to TRBJ2-2; 14 bases map to TRBD2. The CDR3 length is 17 residues. Germline V gives CDR1 SGDLS, CDR2 YYNGEE. Trimming cost V 4 bases and J 6 bases; bases outside gene matches: 8. CDR3 in amino acids: CASSPGLAGVFAGELFF. The CDR3 nucleotides read TGTGCCAGCAGCCCGGGACTAGCGGGAGTGTTTGCCGGGGAGCTGTTTTTT. Full variable domain (outside the CDR3, taken from reference TRBV9 and TRBJ2-2): DSGVTQTPKHLITATGQRVTLRCSPRSGDLSVYWYQQSLDQGLQFLIQYYNGEERAKGNILERFSAQQFPDLHSELNLSSLELGDSALYFCASSPGLAGVFAGELFFGEGSRLTVL.

In this sample, this clonotype turned up many times. The rearrangement uses TRBV12-3 or TRBV12-4 and TRBJ2-7, with TRBD1 identical over 7 bases. CDR3 length: 14 residues. Trimming removed 6 bases from V and 6 bases from J; junction bases left unmatched: 11. As DNA, the CDR3 is TGTGCCAGCAGACCCAGGACAGGAAAAGGCGAGCAGTACTTC. It translates to CASRPRTGKGEQYF.

A note on this clonotype: A much larger clone sits a single nucleotide away, making a read error possible. The chain links TRBV5-1 to TRBJ1-1, with 8 bases aligning to TRBD1. Trimming removed 7 bases from V and 11 bases from J; junction bases left unmatched: 7. The germline gives CDR1 SGHRS, CDR2 YFSETQ. The CDR3 totals 11 residues. The chain's CDR3 is CASRQGMRAFF. The CDR3 coding sequence is TGCGCCAGCCGACAGGGGATGCGGGCTTTCTTT.

This clonotype came up many times. The chain has TRBV4-1 and TRBJ1-5; a possible D gene is TRBD1 (5 bases). This CDR3 contains 14 residues. V gave up 0 bases and J gave up 7 bases, with 10 bases separating them. Germline V gene sequence: CDR1 MGHRA, CDR2 YSYEKL. The CDR3 DNA reads TGCGCCAGCAGCCAAGACCGGGGGAAACAGCCCCAGCATTTT. This codes for CASSQDRGKQPQHF.

On this clonotype: The conserved final phenylalanine or tryptophan is absent from the CDR3, which likely points to a read error. The CDR3 loop reads CASSQDSTGRGYEQYS. The DNA for the CDR3 is TGCGCCAGCAGCCAAGACTCGACAGGGCGAGGGTACGAGCAGTACTCC. The chain employs TRBV4-1 and TRBJ2-7, with 7 bases lining up with TRBD1. Germline V lookup: CDR1 MGHRA, CDR2 YSYEKL. This CDR3 spans 16 amino acids. The trim removed 0 bases at V and 4 bases at J, leaving 9 bases unmatched.

This clonotype has more than one count but fewer than ten. The V gene is TRBV12-3 or TRBV12-4, the J gene TRBJ2-5, with 9 bases that match TRBD1. Trimming took 2 bases from V and 4 from J; bases not matched to a gene: 5. This CDR3 contains 15 residues. CDR3 coding DNA: TGTGCCAGCAGTTTATACAGGGGGCGAATAGAGACCCAGTACTTC. Its protein product is CASSLYRGRIETQYF.

This clonotype was seen ten or more times. This chain uses TRBV23-1 with TRBJ2-5; 11 bases match TRBD1. TRBV23-1 is filed as an ORF, its function uncertain. After removal of 6 bases from V and 5 bases from J, the junction contained 14 bases not matched to a gene. The CDR3 covers 17 residues. This CDR3 reads CASSRPSDRGLRETQYF. Here the CDR3 DNA reads TGCGCCAGCAGCCGACCCTCGGACAGGGGGCTTCGGGAGACCCAGTACTTC.

This clonotype was detected many times. V usage is TRBV29-1 and J usage is TRBJ1-1, with D unresolved. Germline CDR1 SQVTM, CDR2 ANQGSEA. The CDR3 runs to 12 residues. V shed 5 bases and J shed 4 bases, with 11 bases lying between them. The CDR3 sequence: CSVQDGSTEAFF. Written as DNA, the CDR3 is TGCAGCGTTCAGGACGGGTCCACTGAAGCTTTCTTT.